These 23 T cell receptor beta chains originate from one sample sequenced in a study of blood T cell repertoires in COVID-19. Here immunoSEQ multiplex PCR was the method, and the copy in TCRdb shows in-frame clones only, minus some. The sample consists of about 160,000 clones, around 83% of them appearing once. The sample comprised peripheral blood. These receptors were collected from a woman in her forties or fifties with COVID-19, enrolled during active disease.

The CDR3 region has the DNA TGTGCCAGCAGCTTAGGGACGGAGGGACAGGCTAACTATGGCTACACCTTC. Translating it yields CASSLGTEGQANYGYTF. The J gene is TRBJ1-2, the V gene TRBV7-8; the match to TRBD1 covers 8 bases. The germline V gene encodes CDR1 SGHVS and CDR2 FQNEAQ. The CDR3 is 17 residues long. After removal of 1 base from V and 0 bases from J, the junction contained 7 bases not matched to a gene. Based on the CDR3 plus reference TRBV7-8 and TRBJ1-2, the full variable domain is GAGVSQSPRYKVAKRGQDVALRCDPISGHVSLFWYQQALGQGPEFLTYFQNEAQLDKSGLPSDRFFAERPEGSVSTLKIQRTQQEDSAVYLCASSLGTEGQANYGYTFGSGTRLTVV.

V and J are TRBV6-5 and TRBJ1-3; no reliable D call. This CDR3 region has 15 residues. CDR1 and CDR2 (germline): MNHEY, SVGAGI. Trimming stripped 8 bases from V and 0 bases from J, with 14 bases between. CDR3 nucleotides: TGTGCCAGCGCGTTTCAGGCTGCCTCTGGAAACACCATATATTTT. Amino acid sequence: CASAFQAASGNTIYF.

The CDR3 reads CAWSSGGANEQFF. The CDR3 coding sequence is TGTGCCTGGAGCAGCGGGGGGGCGAATGAGCAGTTCTTC. This chain uses TRBV30 with TRBJ2-1; 10 bases agree with TRBD2. CDR1 is GTSNPN and CDR2 is SVGIG in the germline V gene (reference sequence). There are 13 residues in the CDR3. The V and J ends lost 3 bases and 7 bases, in that order; junction bases with no gene match: 3.

The chain combines TRBV25-1 with TRBJ2-5; the D gene is possibly TRBD1 (6 bases). CDR3 length: 14 residues. V was trimmed by 4 bases and J by 0 bases, leaving 9 bases between them. Germline CDR1 is MGHDK and CDR2 is SYGVNS. The CDR3 nucleotides read TGTGCCAGCAGTGGATGGACAGACCAAGAGACCCAGTACTTC. As protein: CASSGWTDQETQYF.

This chain joins TRBV6-1 and TRBJ2-3, with D possibly being TRBD1 (6 bases). Germline V gives CDR1 MNHNS, CDR2 SASEGT. V lost 1 base and J 4 bases, leaving 12 bases between the germline ends. The CDR3 contains 15 residues. The CDR3 sequence is CASSEGVRTADTQYF. CDR3 DNA: TGTGCCAGCAGTGAAGGGGTAAGGACAGCAGATACGCAGTATTTT.

The V gene is TRBV5-1, the J gene TRBJ1-2; D not certain. This CDR3 comprises 13 residues. CDR1 and CDR2 from the germline V gene are SGHRS and YFSETQ. Deletions cut 1 base from V and 4 bases from J, with 8 bases between. The CDR3 coding sequence is TGCGCCAGCAGCTTGCCGTCCGTCTATGGCTACACCTTC. Amino acid sequence: CASSLPSVYGYTF.

The rearrangement uses TRBV9 and TRBJ2-7; 10 bases are a match to TRBD2. In germline, CDR1 is SGDLS, CDR2 YYNGEE. The CDR3 sequence is 14 residues long. Losses at the gene ends were 4 bases for V and 4 bases for J; bases not matched to a gene: 5. The CDR3 sequence: CASSPSGGLYEQYF. The CDR3 DNA reads TGTGCCAGCAGCCCTAGCGGGGGCCTTTACGAGCAGTACTTC.

This chain uses TRBV7-9 with TRBJ2-7; TRBD2 agrees at 7 bases. The CDR3 length is 14 residues. The V segment lost 5 bases and the J segment 7 bases; nucleotides outside the gene matches: 11. CDR1 and CDR2 (germline): SEHNR, FQNEAQ (reference sequence). The CDR3 here is CASSPTGGASEQYF. CDR3 bases: TGTGCCAGCAGCCCAACGGGAGGTGCTTCGGAGCAGTACTTC.

In DNA, the CDR3 is TGTGCCAGCAGTTACTCTCGGACAGGGCAGGGGCAGCCCCAGCATTTT. Protein: CASSYSRTGQGQPQHF. The chain couples TRBV6-5 to TRBJ1-5; TRBD1 matches at 8 bases. The CDR3 extends over 16 amino acids. V gave up 0 bases and J gave up 7 bases; unmatched junction bases: 8. Germline V gene sequence: CDR1 MNHEY, CDR2 SVGAGI.

This clone was found once. The chain joins TRBV7-9 to TRBJ2-2; tentatively, D is TRBD1 (6 bases). Germline V gene sequence: CDR1 SEHNR, CDR2 FQNEAQ (reference sequence). Between the trimmed V and J ends, which lost 2 bases and 5 bases, there was a span of 18 bases. This CDR3 has 17 amino acids. The CDR3 sequence: CASSLNPGTRRTGELFF. CDR3 sequence (DNA): TGTGCCAGCAGCTTAAACCCCGGGACAAGAAGGACCGGGGAGCTGTTTTTT.

This clone occurred a few times. The rearrangement joins TRBV7-6 to TRBJ1-2; 7 positions agree with TRBD1. Per germline, CDR1 SGHVS and CDR2 FNYEAQ. This CDR3 region has 15 residues. V lost 5 bases, J lost 4 bases, and 10 bases stayed unmatched. In DNA form, the CDR3 reads TGTGCCAGCAGCCCTAGGAGGGGGCGGGGCTATGGCTACACCTTC. It translates to CASSPRRGRGYGYTF.

This clone was seen more than once but under ten times. The chain employs TRBV28 and TRBJ2-2, with 10 bases identical to TRBD2. Per germline, CDR1 MDHEN and CDR2 SYDVKM. The CDR3 covers 15 residues. Germline trimming cut 8 bases from V and 6 bases from J; bases unmatched to any gene: 9. This chain's CDR3 is CASRAPGLAPGELFF. In nucleotides, the CDR3 is TGTGCCAGCCGAGCACCGGGACTAGCGCCCGGGGAGCTGTTTTTT.

This clone has only one observation. The rearrangement uses TRBV4-1 and TRBJ1-2, with no clear D. The CDR3 extends over 15 amino acids. Germline CDR1 reads MGHRA; CDR2 reads YSYEKL. V was clipped by 0 bases and J by 4 bases, with 12 bases between them. CDR3 loop: CASSQDWRRSYGYTF. For the CDR3, the DNA is TGCGCCAGCAGCCAAGATTGGAGACGCAGCTATGGCTACACCTTC.

The sample holds many counts of this clone. The chain carries TRBV6-4 and TRBJ2-1; 7 bases align to TRBD1. With 7 bases clipped from V and 3 bases from J, the junction kept 9 bases outside the gene matches. CDR3 size: 15 residues. Germline CDR1 and CDR2: MRHNA and SNTAGT. CDR3 sequence reads: CASTSDREYYNEQFF. DNA of the CDR3: TGTGCCAGCACCTCAGACAGGGAGTACTACAATGAGCAGTTCTTC.

This chain joins TRBV7-3 and TRBJ2-7, with 14 bases that match TRBD2. The germline CDR1 and CDR2 sequences are SGHTA and FQGTGA. This CDR3 has 16 amino acids. V lost 7 bases to trimming and J lost 5 bases; unmatched junction nucleotides: 10. CDR3 region: CASISTSGGVVHEQYF. In DNA, the CDR3 is TGTGCCAGCATATCGACTAGCGGGGGGGTTGTGCACGAGCAGTACTTC.

This chain joins TRBV18 and TRBJ1-5, with 7 bases aligning to TRBD1. Germline values: CDR1 KGHSH, CDR2 LQKENI. CDR3 length equals 14 residues. V dropped 3 bases and J dropped 4; count of bases not matched to a gene: 3. The CDR3 nucleotides are TGTGCCAGCTCACCGGACAGGACAAATCAGCCCCAGCATTTT. Translating it yields CASSPDRTNQPQHF.

J is TRBJ2-5 and V is TRBV4-2; 10 nucleotides match TRBD1. Germline CDR1 reads LGHNA; CDR2 reads YNFKEQ. The CDR3 sequence is 16 residues long. Trimming removed 0 bases from V and 4 bases from J; junction bases left unmatched: 5. The CDR3 region is CASSQDRDRGPETQYF. CDR3 bases: TGTGCCAGCAGCCAAGATCGGGACAGGGGCCCAGAGACCCAGTACTTC.

The chain recombines TRBV11-2 with TRBJ2-6; D remains ambiguous. V lost 6 bases to trimming and J lost 1 base, with 10 bases between them. Germline V gives CDR1 SGHAT, CDR2 FQNNGV. The CDR3 runs 15 residues. This CDR3 reads CASRRTNSGANVLTF. CDR3 in DNA: TGTGCCAGCAGAAGAACAAATTCTGGGGCCAACGTCCTGACTTTC.

V gene TRBV6-5 combines with J gene TRBJ2-2; 9 nucleotides match TRBD2. The germline gives CDR1 MNHEY, CDR2 SVGAGI. The CDR3 consists of 13 residues. V was clipped by 8 bases and J by 5 bases; unmatched bases: 3. This CDR3 reads CASRGGATGELFF. Here the CDR3 DNA reads TGTGCCAGCCGCGGGGGGGCAACCGGGGAGCTGTTTTTT.

Regarding this clone: Other DNA sequences of this sample code for an identical CDR3. The rearrangement joins TRBV5-1 to TRBJ2-3; possibly TRBD1 for D (6 bases). With 3 bases removed from V and 1 base from J, the gap between germline ends came to 9 bases. The CDR3 spans 14 residues. The germline gives CDR1 SGHRS, CDR2 YFSETQ. CDR3 bases: TGCGCCAGCAGCTCCTCAGGGGGCACAGATACGCAGTATTTT. This codes for CASSSSGGTDTQYF.

This chain joins TRBV9 and TRBJ1-1; 9 nucleotides align to TRBD1. Germline V lookup: CDR1 SGDLS, CDR2 YYNGEE. Trimming cost V 4 bases and J 11 bases; bases outside gene matches: 9. The CDR3 loop spans 13 amino acids. For the CDR3, the DNA is TGTGCCAGCAGCCCCGGACAGGGGACCTCGGCTTTCTTT. Translation gives CASSPGQGTSAFF.

The chain carries TRBV5-1 and TRBJ2-7; D may be TRBD2 (6 bases). CDR1 is SGHRS, CDR2 YFSETQ, per germline. The CDR3 totals 16 residues. V shed 4 bases and J shed 0 bases, with 17 bases lying between them. CDR3 protein: CASSPGGVQLSYEQYF. The CDR3 DNA reads TGCGCCAGCAGCCCTGGAGGGGTACAGCTCTCCTACGAGCAGTACTTC. Combining the CDR3 with reference TRBV5-1 and TRBJ2-7 gives the whole variable domain KAGVTQTPRYLIKTRGQQVTLSCSPISGHRSVSWYQQTPGQGLQFLFEYFSETQRNKGNFPGRFSGRQFSNSRSEMNVSTLELGDSALYLCASSPGGVQLSYEQYFGPGTRLTVT.

The chain uses TRBV5-1 and TRBJ1-2, with a weak D call TRBD1 (5 bases). The CDR3 has 15 amino acids. Trimming took off 4 bases at V and 4 bases at J, with 17 bases between the two ends. Germline V gives CDR1 SGHRS, CDR2 YFSETQ. As DNA, the CDR3 is TGCGCCAGCAGCCCCTTTGGGCAGGGAGGCTATGGCTACACCTTC. It specifies CASSPFGQGGYGYTF.